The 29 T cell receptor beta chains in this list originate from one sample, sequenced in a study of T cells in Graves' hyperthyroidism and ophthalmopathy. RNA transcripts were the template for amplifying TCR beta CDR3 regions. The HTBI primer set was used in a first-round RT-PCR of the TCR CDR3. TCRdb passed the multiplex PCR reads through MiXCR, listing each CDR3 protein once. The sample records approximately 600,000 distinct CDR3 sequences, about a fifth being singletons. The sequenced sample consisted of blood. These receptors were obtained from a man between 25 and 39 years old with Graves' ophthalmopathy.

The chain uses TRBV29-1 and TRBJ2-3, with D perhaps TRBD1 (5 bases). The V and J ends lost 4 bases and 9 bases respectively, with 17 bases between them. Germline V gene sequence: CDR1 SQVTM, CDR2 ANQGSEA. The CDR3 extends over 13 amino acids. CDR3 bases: TGCAGCGTTGTGGGGCAGACACTTCTCACGCAGTATTTT. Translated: CSVVGQTLLTQYF.

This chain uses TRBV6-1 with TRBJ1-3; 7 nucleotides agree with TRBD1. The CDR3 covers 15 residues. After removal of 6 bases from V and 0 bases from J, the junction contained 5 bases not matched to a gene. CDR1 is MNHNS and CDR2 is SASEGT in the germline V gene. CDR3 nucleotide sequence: TGTGCCAGCAGATCCCGGGACAGCTCTGGAAACACCATATATTTT. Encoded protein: CASRSRDSSGNTIYF.

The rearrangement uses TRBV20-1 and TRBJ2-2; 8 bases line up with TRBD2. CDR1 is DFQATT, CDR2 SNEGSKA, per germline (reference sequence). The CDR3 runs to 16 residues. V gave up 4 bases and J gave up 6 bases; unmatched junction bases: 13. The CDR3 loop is CSAIAGLSDGSGELFF. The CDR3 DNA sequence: TGCAGTGCTATAGCGGGGCTTTCGGATGGTTCCGGGGAGCTGTTTTTT.

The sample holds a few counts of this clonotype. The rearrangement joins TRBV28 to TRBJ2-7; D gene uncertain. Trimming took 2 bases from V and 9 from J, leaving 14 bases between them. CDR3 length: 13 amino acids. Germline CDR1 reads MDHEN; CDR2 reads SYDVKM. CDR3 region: CASSLQDGIWQYF. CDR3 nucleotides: TGTGCCAGCAGTTTACAGGATGGTATCTGGCAGTACTTC.

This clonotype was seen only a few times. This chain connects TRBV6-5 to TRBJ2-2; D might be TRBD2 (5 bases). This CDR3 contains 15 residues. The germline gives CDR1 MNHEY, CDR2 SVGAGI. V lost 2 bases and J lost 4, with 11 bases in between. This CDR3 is CASSYVAQITGELFF. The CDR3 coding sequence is TGTGCCAGCAGTTACGTAGCGCAGATCACCGGGGAGCTGTTTTTT.

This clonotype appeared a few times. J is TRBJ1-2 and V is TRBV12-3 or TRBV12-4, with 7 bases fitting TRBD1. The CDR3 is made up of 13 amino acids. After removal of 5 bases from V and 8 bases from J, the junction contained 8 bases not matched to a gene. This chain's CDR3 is CASSKDRVEGYTF. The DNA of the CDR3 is TGTGCCAGCAGTAAAGACAGGGTGGAAGGCTACACCTTC.

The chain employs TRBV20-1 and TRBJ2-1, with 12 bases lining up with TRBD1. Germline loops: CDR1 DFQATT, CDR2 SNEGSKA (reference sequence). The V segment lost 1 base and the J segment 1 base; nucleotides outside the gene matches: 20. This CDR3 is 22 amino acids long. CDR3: CSARVSGQGADVSGPSYNEQFF. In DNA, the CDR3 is TGCAGTGCTAGAGTATCGGGACAGGGGGCCGATGTTAGCGGGCCTTCCTACAATGAGCAGTTCTTC.

The DNA for the CDR3 is TGTGCCAGCAGCCGGGACACCCGAGGAAGCATTCAGTACTTC. Its translation: CASSRDTRGSIQYF. V is TRBV11-3 and J is TRBJ2-4; D is possibly TRBD1 (6 bases). Germline assignment: CDR1 SGHNT and CDR2 YENEEA. The ends were cut back, 5 bases at V and 9 bases at J, with 17 bases in the middle. The CDR3 contains 14 residues.

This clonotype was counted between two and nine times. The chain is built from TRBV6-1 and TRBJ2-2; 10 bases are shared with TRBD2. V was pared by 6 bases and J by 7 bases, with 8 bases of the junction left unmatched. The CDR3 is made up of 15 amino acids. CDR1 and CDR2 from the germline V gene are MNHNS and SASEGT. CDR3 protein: CASRASGRRDGELFF. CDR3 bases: TGTGCCAGCAGAGCTAGCGGGAGAAGGGACGGGGAGCTGTTTTTT.

The CDR3 protein is CASSAAGGRGYTF. CDR3 bases: TGCGCCAGCAGCGCCGCCGGGGGACGGGGCTACACCTTC. J is TRBJ1-2 and V is TRBV5-1, with D tentatively TRBD1 (5 bases). There are 13 residues in the CDR3. CDR1 SGHRS and CDR2 YFSETQ come from the germline V gene. Trimming shortened V by 4 bases and J by 8 bases, and 15 bases separated the two germline ends.

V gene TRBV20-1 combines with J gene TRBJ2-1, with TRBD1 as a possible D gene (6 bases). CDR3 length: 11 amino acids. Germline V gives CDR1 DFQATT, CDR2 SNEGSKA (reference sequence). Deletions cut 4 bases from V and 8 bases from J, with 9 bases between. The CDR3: CSATRGYEQFF. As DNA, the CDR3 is TGCAGTGCTACCAGGGGCTATGAGCAGTTCTTC.

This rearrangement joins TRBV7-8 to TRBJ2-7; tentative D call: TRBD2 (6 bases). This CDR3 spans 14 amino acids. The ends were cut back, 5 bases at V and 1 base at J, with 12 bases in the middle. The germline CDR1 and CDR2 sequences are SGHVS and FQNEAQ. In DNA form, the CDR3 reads TGTGCCAGCAGCGTCTCCGGGACTTCCTACGAGCAGTACTTC. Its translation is CASSVSGTSYEQYF. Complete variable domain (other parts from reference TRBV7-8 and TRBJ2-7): GAGVSQSPRYKVAKRGQDVALRCDPISGHVSLFWYQQALGQGPEFLTYFQNEAQLDKSGLPSDRFFAERPEGSVSTLKIQRTQQEDSAVYLCASSVSGTSYEQYFGPGTRLTVT.

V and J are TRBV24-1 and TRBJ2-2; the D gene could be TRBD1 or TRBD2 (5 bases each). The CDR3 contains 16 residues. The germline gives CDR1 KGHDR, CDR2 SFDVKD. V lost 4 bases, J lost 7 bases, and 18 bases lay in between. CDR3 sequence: CATSDPTPEGFGELFF. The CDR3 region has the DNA TGTGCCACCAGTGACCCCACACCCGAGGGGTTCGGGGAGCTGTTTTTT.

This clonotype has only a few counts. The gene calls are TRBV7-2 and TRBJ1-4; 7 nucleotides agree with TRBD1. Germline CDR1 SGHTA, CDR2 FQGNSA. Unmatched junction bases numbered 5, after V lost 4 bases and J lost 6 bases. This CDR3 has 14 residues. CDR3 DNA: TGTGCCAGCAGCTCGGACAGGCCACATGAAAAACTGTTTTTT. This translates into CASSSDRPHEKLFF.

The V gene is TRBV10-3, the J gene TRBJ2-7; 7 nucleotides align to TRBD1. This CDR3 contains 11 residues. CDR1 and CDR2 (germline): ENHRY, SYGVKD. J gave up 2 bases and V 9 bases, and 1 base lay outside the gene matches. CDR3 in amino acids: CAIGTAYEQYF. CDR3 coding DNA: TGTGCCATTGGGACAGCCTACGAGCAGTACTTC.

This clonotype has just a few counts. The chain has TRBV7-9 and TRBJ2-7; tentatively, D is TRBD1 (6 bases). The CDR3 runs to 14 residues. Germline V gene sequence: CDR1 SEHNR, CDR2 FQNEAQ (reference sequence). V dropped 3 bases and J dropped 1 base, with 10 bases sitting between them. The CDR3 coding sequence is TGTGCCAGCAGCTTCGGCGGACAGTCCTACGAGCAGTACTTC. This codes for CASSFGGQSYEQYF.

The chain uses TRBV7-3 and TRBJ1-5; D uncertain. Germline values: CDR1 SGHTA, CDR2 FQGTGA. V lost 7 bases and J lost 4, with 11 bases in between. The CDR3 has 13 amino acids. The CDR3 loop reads CASIRASNQPQHF. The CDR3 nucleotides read TGTGCCAGCATACGGGCTTCGAATCAGCCCCAGCATTTT.

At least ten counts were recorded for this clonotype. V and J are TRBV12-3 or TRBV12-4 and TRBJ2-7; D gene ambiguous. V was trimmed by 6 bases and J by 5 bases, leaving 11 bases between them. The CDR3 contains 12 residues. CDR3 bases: TGTGCCAGCAGCCGAGGACCGAACGAGCAGTACTTC. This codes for CASSRGPNEQYF.

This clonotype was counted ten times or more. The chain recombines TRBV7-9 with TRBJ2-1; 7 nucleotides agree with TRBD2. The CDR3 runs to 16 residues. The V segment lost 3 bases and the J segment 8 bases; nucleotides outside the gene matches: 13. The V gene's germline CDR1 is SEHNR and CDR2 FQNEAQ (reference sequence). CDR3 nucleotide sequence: TGTGCCAGCAGCTTCAGCGGGAAGCTGACGGACGATGAGCAGTTCTTC. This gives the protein CASSFSGKLTDDEQFF.

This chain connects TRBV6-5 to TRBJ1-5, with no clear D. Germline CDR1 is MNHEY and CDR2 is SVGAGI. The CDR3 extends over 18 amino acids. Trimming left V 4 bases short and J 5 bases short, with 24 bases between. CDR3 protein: CASSSHPEREKEYQPQHF. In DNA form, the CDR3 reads TGTGCCAGCAGTTCCCACCCCGAGAGGGAGAAGGAATATCAGCCCCAGCATTTT.

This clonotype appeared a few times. CDR3 loop: CASSFSRVAIYF. The CDR3, as DNA: TGTGCCAGCAGTTTCTCCAGGGTCGCCATATATTTT. This rearrangement joins TRBV28 to TRBJ1-3; tentative D call: TRBD1 (5 bases). V lost 3 bases to trimming and J lost 11 bases, with 11 bases between them. CDR3 length: 12 residues. Germline CDR1 MDHEN, CDR2 SYDVKM. The whole variable domain, filled in from reference TRBV28 and TRBJ1-3, reads DVKVTQSSRYLVKRTGEKVFLECVQDMDHENMFWYRQDPGLGLRLIYFSYDVKMKEKGDIPEGYSVSREKKERFSLILESASTNQTSMYLCASSFSRVAIYFGEGSWLTVV.

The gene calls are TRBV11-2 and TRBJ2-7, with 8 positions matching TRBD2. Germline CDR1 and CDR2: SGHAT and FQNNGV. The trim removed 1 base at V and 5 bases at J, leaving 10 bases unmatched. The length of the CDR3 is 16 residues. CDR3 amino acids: CASSLGLRGGYNEQYF. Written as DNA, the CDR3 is TGTGCCAGCAGCTTAGGGCTACGGGGGGGCTACAACGAGCAGTACTTC.

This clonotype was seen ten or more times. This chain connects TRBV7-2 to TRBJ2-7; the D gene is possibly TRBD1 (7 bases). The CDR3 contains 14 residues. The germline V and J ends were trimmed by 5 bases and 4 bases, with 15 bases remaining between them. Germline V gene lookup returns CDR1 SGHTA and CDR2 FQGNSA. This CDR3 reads CASSPRDRIYEQYF. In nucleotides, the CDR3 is TGTGCCAGCAGCCCGCGGGACAGAATTTACGAGCAGTACTTC.

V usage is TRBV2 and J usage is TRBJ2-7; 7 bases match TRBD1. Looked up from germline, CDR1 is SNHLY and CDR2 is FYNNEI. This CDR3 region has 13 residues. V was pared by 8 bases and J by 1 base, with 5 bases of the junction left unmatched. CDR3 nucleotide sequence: TGTGCCAGCGGGACAGAAGTATCCTACGAGCAGTACTTC. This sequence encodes CASGTEVSYEQYF. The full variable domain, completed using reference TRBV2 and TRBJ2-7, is EPEVTQTPSHQVTQMGQEVILRCVPISNHLYFYWYRQILGQKVEFLVSFYNNEISEKSEIFDDQFSVERPDGSNFTLKIRSTKLEDSAMYFCASGTEVSYEQYFGPGTRLTVT.

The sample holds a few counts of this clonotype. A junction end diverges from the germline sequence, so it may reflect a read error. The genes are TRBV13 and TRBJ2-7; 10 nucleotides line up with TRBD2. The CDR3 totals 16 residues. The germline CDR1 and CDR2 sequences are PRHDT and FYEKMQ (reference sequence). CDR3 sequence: CASSLGGTSAIYEQYF. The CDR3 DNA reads TGTGCCAGCAGCCTAGGGGGGACTAGCGCCATCTACGAGCAGTACTTC. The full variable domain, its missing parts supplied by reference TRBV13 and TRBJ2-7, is AAGVIQSPRHLIKEKRETATLKCYPIPRHDTVYWYQQGPGQDPQFLISFYEKMQSDKGSIPDRFSAQQFSDYHSELNMSSLELGDSALYFCASSLGGTSAIYEQYFGPGTRLTVT.

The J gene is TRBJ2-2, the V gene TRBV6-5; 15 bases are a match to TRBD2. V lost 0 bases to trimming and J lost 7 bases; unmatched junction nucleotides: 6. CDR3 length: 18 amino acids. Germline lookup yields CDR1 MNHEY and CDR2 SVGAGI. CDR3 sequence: CASSYSGLAGGRGGELFF. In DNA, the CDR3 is TGTGCCAGCAGTTACTCGGGACTAGCGGGAGGCCGGGGCGGGGAGCTGTTTTTT.

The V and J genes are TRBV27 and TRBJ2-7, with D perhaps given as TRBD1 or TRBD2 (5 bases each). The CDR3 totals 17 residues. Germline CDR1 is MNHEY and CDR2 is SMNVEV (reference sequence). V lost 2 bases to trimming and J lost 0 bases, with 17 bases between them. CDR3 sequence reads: CASSLNFEGISSYEQYF. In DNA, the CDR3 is TGTGCCAGCAGTTTAAACTTCGAGGGGATTAGCTCCTACGAGCAGTACTTC.

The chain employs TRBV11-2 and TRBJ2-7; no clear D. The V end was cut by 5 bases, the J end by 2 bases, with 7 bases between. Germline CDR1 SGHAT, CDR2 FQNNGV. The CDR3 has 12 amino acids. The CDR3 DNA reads TGTGCCAGCAGCGGACGCCCCTACGAGCAGTACTTC. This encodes CASSGRPYEQYF.

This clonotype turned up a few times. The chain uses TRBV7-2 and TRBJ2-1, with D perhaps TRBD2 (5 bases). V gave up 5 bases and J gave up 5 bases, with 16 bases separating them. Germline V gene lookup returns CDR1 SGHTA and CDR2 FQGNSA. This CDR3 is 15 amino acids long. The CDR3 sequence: CASSPTGNINNEQFF. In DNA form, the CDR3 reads TGTGCCAGCAGCCCCACGGGAAACATTAACAATGAGCAGTTCTTC.